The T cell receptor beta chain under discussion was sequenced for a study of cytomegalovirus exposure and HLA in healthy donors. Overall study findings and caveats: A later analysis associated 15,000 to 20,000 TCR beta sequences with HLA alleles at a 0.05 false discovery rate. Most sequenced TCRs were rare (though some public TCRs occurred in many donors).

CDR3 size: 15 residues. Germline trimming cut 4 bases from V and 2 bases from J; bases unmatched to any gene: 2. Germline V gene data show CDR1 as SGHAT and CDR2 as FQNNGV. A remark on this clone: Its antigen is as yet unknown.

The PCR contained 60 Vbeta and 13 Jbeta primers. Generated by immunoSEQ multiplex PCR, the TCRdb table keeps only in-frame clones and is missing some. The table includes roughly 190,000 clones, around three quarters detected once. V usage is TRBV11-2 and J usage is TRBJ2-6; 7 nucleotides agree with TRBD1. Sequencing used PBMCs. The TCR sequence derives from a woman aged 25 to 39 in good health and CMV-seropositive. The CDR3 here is CASSSTGAGANVLTF. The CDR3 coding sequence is TGTGCCAGCAGCTCAACAGGGGCTGGGGCCAACGTCCTGACTTTC.